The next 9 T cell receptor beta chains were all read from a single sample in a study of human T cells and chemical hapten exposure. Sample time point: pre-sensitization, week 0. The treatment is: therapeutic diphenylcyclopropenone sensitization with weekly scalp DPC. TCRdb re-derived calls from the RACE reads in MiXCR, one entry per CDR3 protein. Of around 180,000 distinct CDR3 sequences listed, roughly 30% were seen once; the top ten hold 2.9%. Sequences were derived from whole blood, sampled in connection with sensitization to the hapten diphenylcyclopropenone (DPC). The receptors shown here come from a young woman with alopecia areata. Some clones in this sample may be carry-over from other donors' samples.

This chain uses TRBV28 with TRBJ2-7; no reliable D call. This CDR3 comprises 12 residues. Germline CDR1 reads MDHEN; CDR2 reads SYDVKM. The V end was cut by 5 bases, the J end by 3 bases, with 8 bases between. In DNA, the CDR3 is TGTGCCAGCAGTAAGAAGGGCTACGAGCAGTACTTC. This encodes CASSKKGYEQYF.

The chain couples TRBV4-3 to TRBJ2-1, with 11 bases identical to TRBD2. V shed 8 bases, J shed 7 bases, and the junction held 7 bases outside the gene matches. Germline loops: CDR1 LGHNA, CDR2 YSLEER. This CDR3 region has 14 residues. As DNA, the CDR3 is TGCGCCAGCGCCGTAGCGGGAGGGATGAATGAGCAGTTCTTC. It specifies CASAVAGGMNEQFF.

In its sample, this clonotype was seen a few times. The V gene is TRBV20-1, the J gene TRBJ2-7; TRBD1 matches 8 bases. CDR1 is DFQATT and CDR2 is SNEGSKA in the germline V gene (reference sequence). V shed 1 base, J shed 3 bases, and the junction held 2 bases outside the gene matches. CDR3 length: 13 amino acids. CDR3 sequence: CSARAGTGYEQYF. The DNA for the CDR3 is TGCAGTGCTAGAGCCGGGACAGGCTACGAGCAGTACTTC.

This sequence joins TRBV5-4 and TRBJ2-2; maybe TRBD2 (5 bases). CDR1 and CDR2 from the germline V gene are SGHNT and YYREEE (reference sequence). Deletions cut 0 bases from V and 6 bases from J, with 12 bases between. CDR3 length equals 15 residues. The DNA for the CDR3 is TGTGCCAGCAGCTTGGCCGGGGTCGATCCCGGGGAGCTGTTTTTT. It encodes CASSLAGVDPGELFF.

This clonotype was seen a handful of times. CDR3 DNA sequence: TGTGCCAGCAGGCGGACCGGACAGGGACTCGGGTCTCTTGGCGATGAGCAGTTCTTC. Amino acids: CASRRTGQGLGSLGDEQFF. The chain links TRBV12-3 or TRBV12-4 to TRBJ2-1; 8 bases are shared with TRBD1. Trimming took 6 bases from V and 8 from J; bases not matched to a gene: 24. The CDR3 totals 19 residues.

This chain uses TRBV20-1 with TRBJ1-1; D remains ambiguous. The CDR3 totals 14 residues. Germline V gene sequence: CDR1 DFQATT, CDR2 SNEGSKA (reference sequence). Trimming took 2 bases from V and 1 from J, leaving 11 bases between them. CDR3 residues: CSARWRAKNTEAFF. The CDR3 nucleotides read TGCAGTGCTAGATGGAGGGCTAAGAACACTGAAGCTTTCTTT.

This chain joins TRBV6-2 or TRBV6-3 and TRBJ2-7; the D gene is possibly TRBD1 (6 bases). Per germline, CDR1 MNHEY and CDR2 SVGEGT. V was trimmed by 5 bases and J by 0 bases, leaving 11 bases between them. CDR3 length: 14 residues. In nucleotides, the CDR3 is TGTGCCAGCAGTGTGGACAGACTCTCCTACGAGCAGTACTTC. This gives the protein CASSVDRLSYEQYF.

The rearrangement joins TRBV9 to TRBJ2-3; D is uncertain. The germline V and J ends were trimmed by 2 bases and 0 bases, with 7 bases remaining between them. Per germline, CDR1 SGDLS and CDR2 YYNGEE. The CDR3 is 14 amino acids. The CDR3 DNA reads TGTGCCAGCAGCGTTCTATCAAGCACAGATACGCAGTATTTT. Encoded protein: CASSVLSSTDTQYF.

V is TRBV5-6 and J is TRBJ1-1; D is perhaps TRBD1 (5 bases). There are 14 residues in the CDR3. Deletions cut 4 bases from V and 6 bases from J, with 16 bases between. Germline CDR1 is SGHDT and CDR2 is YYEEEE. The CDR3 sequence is CASSPTGRAAEAFF. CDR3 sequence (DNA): TGTGCCAGCAGCCCGACGGGCAGGGCGGCTGAAGCTTTCTTT.